The source of this T cell receptor beta chain is a study of metastatic and nonmetastatic thyroid tumors (TCRdb year 2020). At the level of the whole study: The researchers compared repertoires between peripheral blood samples and tumor or nodule tissue samples from patients with malignant or benign thyroid disease. Broader findings and caveats from the paper: In both blood and tumor samples, malignant tumors were reported to have significantly higher TCR beta diversity than benign nodules.

None of the patients had been given any treatment before thyroid surgery. Using T-cell receptor beta sequencing, the researchers looked back retrospectively at clinical samples from patients, gathered between about 2011 and 2018. This clone has at least ten counts. Its binding antigen is unknown. No quality values exist for individual bases; no much larger clone is one base distant. Library preparation employed PCR. Sequencing was performed on an Illumina HiSeq 4000. The TCR beta-chain CDR3 region of each patient was profiled by high-throughput sequencing. The authors' analysis ran thus. A classifier to discriminate distant-metastatic papillary thyroid cancer patients was built from CDR3 differences across clinicopathological groups. To measure repertoire diversity the researchers used the Shannon index, while the Morisita-Horn index served to gauge how similar the tumor and blood repertoires were. TCRdb applied fastp at Q25 and MiXCR to the public reads, then kept only in-frame beta chains. TCRdb's processing, not the authors' own work, is the source of the V and J calls. Present in this sample are about 45,000 clones, under 4% of which were seen just once. The ten top clones hold about 9.7% of the sample.

The CDR3, cysteine through phenylalanine, is 13 amino acids long. The CDR3 DNA has 39 bases and is translated from base 1. V and J are truncated by 6 bases and 1 base respectively, leaving an intervening sequence of 9 bases. The germline V gene encodes CDR1 SGHAT and CDR2 FQNNGV. The source of this sequence is a female donor with papillary thyroid cancer or a benign thyroid nodule (not recorded which). Some clones in this sample may be carry-over from other donors' samples. The sequencing sample was made of blood. The chain is assembled from TRBV11-2 and TRBJ1-1; perhaps TRBD1 is the D gene, with 6 bases matching. The CDR3 reads CASRLGQNTEAFF. The nucleotides read TGTGCCAGCAGGTTGGGACAGAACACTGAAGCTTTCTTT.